The 8 T cell receptor beta chains below were found in one sample sequenced in a study of T cell repertoires in cytomegalovirus infection. What these receptors recognize is not known. TCRdb ran MiXCR on the reads and lists one entry per CDR3 protein. Of approximately 1,000,000 distinct CDR3 sequences in the sample, 30% to 40% were seen once. The sequences come from cultured CD8+ T cells from PBMCs, collected from culture after CMV antigen stimulation. Every receptor here comes from a human donor in good health (CMV status not recorded). Some clones in this sample may be carry-over from other donors' samples.

This chain uses TRBV24-1 with TRBJ2-3; weak D call: TRBD2 (5 bases). Germline V gene sequence: CDR1 KGHDR, CDR2 SFDVKD. V lost 0 bases to trimming and J lost 4 bases, with 16 bases between them. The CDR3 extends over 17 amino acids. The CDR3: CATSDLGQKDSADTQYF. The CDR3 coding sequence is TGTGCCACCAGTGATTTGGGCCAGAAAGATAGCGCAGATACGCAGTATTTT.

A few counts support this clonotype. The chain employs TRBV9 and TRBJ2-2; the D is unclear. Germline lookup yields CDR1 SGDLS and CDR2 YYNGEE. V dropped 0 bases and J dropped 0 bases, with 9 bases sitting between them. This CDR3 region has 16 residues. The CDR3, as DNA: TGTGCCAGCAGCGTAGGGGGTCGATCGAACACCGGGGAGCTGTTTTTT. It specifies CASSVGGRSNTGELFF.

The rearrangement links TRBV6-5 to TRBJ1-5; a possible D gene is TRBD1 (5 bases). Germline V gives CDR1 MNHEY, CDR2 SVGAGI. V lost 2 bases and J 2 bases, leaving 10 bases between the germline ends. The CDR3 contains 15 residues. CDR3: CASSYGPQGNQPQHF. Written as DNA, the CDR3 is TGTGCCAGCAGTTACGGCCCACAGGGCAATCAGCCCCAGCATTTT.

This clonotype has at least ten counts. The V and J genes are TRBV6-6 and TRBJ1-5; the match to TRBD1 covers 8 bases. Germline values: CDR1 MNHNY, CDR2 SVGAGI (reference sequence). Trimming at V came to 4 bases and at J to 1 base, leaving 12 bases not matched to a gene. CDR3 length: 18 amino acids. As DNA, the CDR3 is TGTGCCAGCAGTTCATTGGGACAGGAAAGGGGGAGCAATCAGCCCCAGCATTTT. It yields the protein CASSSLGQERGSNQPQHF.

The chain is built from TRBV19 and TRBJ2-7; the D gene is possibly TRBD1 (6 bases). Germline CDR1 and CDR2: LNHDA and SQIVND (reference sequence). The ends were cut back, 3 bases at V and 2 bases at J, with 14 bases in the middle. The CDR3 is 15 amino acids. CDR3 region: CASSIPGTPTYEQYF. The CDR3 region has the DNA TGTGCCAGTAGTATTCCCGGGACACCTACCTACGAGCAGTACTTC.

The chain carries TRBV12-3 or TRBV12-4 and TRBJ1-2; no reliable D call. The CDR3 length is 13 residues. Deletions cut 3 bases from V and 8 bases from J, with 13 bases between. The CDR3 spells CASSFIRGKGYTF. Written as DNA, the CDR3 is TGTGCCAGCAGTTTCATCCGGGGAAAGGGCTACACCTTC.

With respect to this clonotype: A junction end diverges from the germline sequence, so it may reflect a read error. CDR3 nucleotide sequence: TGTGTCAGCAGTTTCGGAACAGGGCAGCCCCAGCATTTT. Translation gives CVSSFGTGQPQHF. The chain is built from TRBV27 and TRBJ1-5; weak D call: TRBD1 (6 bases). Germline V CDR1 and CDR2: MNHEY, SMNVEV (reference sequence). This CDR3 is built from 13 residues.

This sequence joins TRBV7-6 and TRBJ2-2; 9 nucleotides agree with TRBD1. Germline CDR1 reads SGHVS; CDR2 reads FNYEAQ. Trimming at V came to 7 bases and at J to 5 bases, leaving 8 bases not matched to a gene. The CDR3 sequence is 15 residues long. The CDR3 nucleotides read TGTGCCAGCACCCCCGACAGGGGGGATACCGGGGAGCTGTTTTTT. Translating gives CASTPDRGDTGELFF.